Reported below is one T cell receptor beta chain. Its target is not known. The CDR3 is 13 residues long. The germline V and J ends were trimmed by 7 bases and 1 base, with 10 bases remaining between them. Germline CDR1 reads MNHEY; CDR2 reads SVGAGI. This record comes from a study of cytomegalovirus exposure and HLA in healthy donors. General observations from the study: As a later analysis showed, a missense DCLRE1C variant was linked to trimming of TCR beta V- and J-genes. Several top significant clusters appeared, in a later analysis, to be linked to common viral pathogens. A later analysis found that most CMV-associated TCR beta chains appeared HLA-restricted.

13 Jbeta primers and 60 Vbeta primers were used for the PCR. The method was immunoSEQ multiplex PCR; TCRdb's version includes in-frame clones alone and lacks a portion of them. The sample shows 110,000 or so clones, around 86% of them seen only once. Source material: PBMCs. The TCR originated in a man in his thirties or forties in good health and CMV-seropositive. The chain uses TRBV6-5 and TRBJ1-1; D is uncertain. CDR3 sequence: CASNTDTNTEAFF. For the CDR3, the DNA is TGTGCCAGCAACACAGATACGAACACTGAAGCTTTCTTT.